This T cell receptor beta chain was profiled in a study of T cells in Graves' hyperthyroidism and ophthalmopathy. TCR beta CDR3 regions were amplified from RNA transcripts. The TCR CDR3 was amplified in a first-round RT-PCR using the HTBI primer set. TCRdb re-derived calls from the multiplex PCR reads in MiXCR, one entry per CDR3 protein. The sample lists about 720,000 distinct CDR3 sequences, over 15% seen once, with 8.4% in the top ten. This CDR3 is 14 amino acids long. Trimming left V 4 bases short and J 2 bases short, with 15 bases between. Germline CDR1 is DFQATT and CDR2 is SNEGSKA (reference sequence).

The sequenced sample consisted of blood. This sequence was found in a man between 18 and 35 years old with Graves' hyperthyroidism. J is TRBJ2-7 and V is TRBV20-1; a possible D gene is TRBD1 (6 bases). CDR3 protein: CSAMGQDLPYEQYF. Written as DNA, the CDR3 is TGCAGTGCTATGGGACAAGACCTACCCTACGAGCAGTACTTC.